The clone carrying this T cell receptor (beta chain) was found many times. Antigen unknown. The data derive from a study of regulatory T cells in long-lasting Graves disease. CDR3 length: 14 amino acids. V was shortened by 5 bases and J by 7 bases, with 15 bases between the two germline ends. Germline CDR1 is SGHAT and CDR2 is FQNNGV. Study findings and constraints: New patients shared 1,000 or so public clonotypes, and persistent patients shared more, with fewer than 3,500. TCR diversity was lower in persistent Graves' patients than in newly diagnosed ones.

Time point meaning: newly diagnosed GD, antithyroid drugs for less than 3 months. RNA extracted from PBMCs served as the sequencing template. For TCR beta, libraries came from iRepertoire HTBI primers and Arm-PCR of CDR3 regions. Authors' data handling: The identification of 62 TRBV and some 15 TRBJ segments was made across samples. TCRdb re-called the multiplex PCR reads through MiXCR, storing one row per CDR3 protein. TCRdb's processing, not the authors', yielded these V and J calls. The sample carries about 520,000 distinct CDR3 sequences, around 13% recorded once. The sample also formed part of further work on T cells in Graves' hyperthyroidism and ophthalmopathy.

The clonotype originates from a woman in her 30s with Graves disease. Sequencing used peripheral blood mononuclear cells (PBMCs), obtained at new diagnosis, from a patient treated with antithyroid drugs. J is TRBJ2-1 and V is TRBV11-2; D might be TRBD2 (7 bases). The CDR3 nucleotides read TGTGCCAGCAGCGGGGAGGGGGTGAGGAATGAGCAGTTCTTC. Its translation: CASSGEGVRNEQFF.